These T cell receptor beta chains were read from a single sample in a study of T-cell reconstitution after alpha-beta-depleted transplantation in children. TCRdb used MiXCR to reprocess the PCR reads, holding one entry per CDR3 protein. Of 500,000 to 650,000 distinct CDR3 sequences listed, over 10% were seen once; the top ten hold 2% to 2.5%. This specimen consisted of PBMCs, mostly from graft donor cells, obtained 360 days after TCRalphabeta/CD19-depleted stem cell transplant. These receptors all stem from a male patient aged 10 to 17 who had a stem cell transplant for acute myeloid leukemia, so the T cells may come from the graft donor. Each CDR3 is given with its conserved first and last residue. D genes are given only for firm matches. Rows give clone size only sometimes, using once, few, many, or a class for an expanded clone.

>few|TRBJ2-6|-|TRBV6-2/TRBV6-3
TGTGCCAGCAGTTACTCGGGGGTCTGGTTCTCATTTCGTGGAGGGGCCAACGTCCTGACTTTC
CASSYSGVWFSFRGGANVLTF
>-|TRBJ2-7|TRBD1|TRBV7-6
TGTGCCAGCAGCTTACCCCCGGGACAGGGGATGTACGAGCAGTACTTC
CASSLPPGQGMYEQYF
>few|TRBJ2-7|-|TRBV20-1
TGCAGTACTACAGGGATGGGGGAGCAGTACTTC
CSTTGMGEQYF
>-|TRBJ2-7|-|TRBV11-1
TGTGCCAGCAGCAACCGGGACTCCTACGAGCAGTACTTC
CASSNRDSYEQYF
>-|TRBJ2-3|TRBD1|TRBV4-3
TGCGCCAGCAGCCCGGGACAGGGGTTTGATACGCAGTATTTT
CASSPGQGFDTQYF
>-|TRBJ2-7|-|TRBV6-2/TRBV6-3
TGTGCCAGCAGTTTTCCCAGCGGTGAGCAGTACTTC
CASSFPSGEQYF
>few|TRBJ2-2|TRBD2|TRBV20-1
TGCAGTGCTAGAGATAGGGAGGGCACCGGGGAGCTGTTTTTT
CSARDREGTGELFF
>few|TRBJ2-1|TRBD2|TRBV7-9
TGTGCCAGCAGCTCTCGACTAGCGGGAGGGCACAATGAGCAGTTCTTC
CASSSRLAGGHNEQFF
>-|TRBJ2-5|TRBD1|TRBV7-2
TGTGCCAGCAGCTCGGACAGGGGTTCCCAAGAGACCCAGTACTTC
CASSSDRGSQETQYF
>-|TRBJ2-1|-|TRBV9
TGTGCCAGCAGCGGGGGGGGCGTTTCCTACAATGAGCAGTTCTTC
CASSGGGVSYNEQFF
>-|TRBJ1-1|-|TRBV28
TGTGCCAGCAGCTTATTCCTACAAAACACTGAAGCTTTCTTT
CASSLFLQNTEAFF
>-|TRBJ2-5|-|TRBV21-1
TGTGCCAGCCTCCGGACAGGGGCGACTCAAGAGACCCAGTACTTC
CASLRTGATQETQYF
>few|TRBJ2-7|-|TRBV7-8
TGTGCCAGCAGCTTATTCGGGCAGGGAGCCTACGAGCAGTACTTC
CASSLFGQGAYEQYF
>few|TRBJ2-5|-|TRBV7-2
TGTGCCAGCAGCCCCCGACAGGTCCTCCAAGAGACCCAGTACTTC
CASSPRQVLQETQYF
>-|TRBJ2-7|-|TRBV5-1
TGCGCCAGCACCCTCACCGGGACCCCCTCCTACGAGCAGTACTTC
CASTLTGTPSYEQYF
>few|TRBJ2-6|-|TRBV5-1
TGCGCCAGCAGCTCCTACGGACGGAACTCTGGGGCCAACGTCCTGACTTTC
CASSSYGRNSGANVLTF
>many|TRBJ2-1|TRBD2|TRBV12-3/TRBV12-4
TGTGCCAGCAGTCCTTTAGCGGGAGTAATCAATGAGCAGTTCTTC
CASSPLAGVINEQFF
>-|TRBJ2-1|TRBD2|TRBV30
TGTGCCTGGAGGTCGGGAGGGGCCGATGAGCAGTTCTTC
CAWRSGGADEQFF
>few|TRBJ2-7|-|TRBV7-6
TGTGGGACCCTAGCGTGGAGAACCTACGAGCAGTACTTC
CGTLAWRTYEQYF
>few|TRBJ1-5|TRBD1|TRBV4-3
TGCGCCAGCAGCCAAGACCAGGGGGTGAATCAGCCCCAGCATTTT
CASSQDQGVNQPQHF
>-|TRBJ2-7|-|TRBV9
TGTGCCAGCAGCGTAGATTTGGGGCAGTACGAGCAGTACTTC
CASSVDLGQYEQYF
>-|TRBJ1-5|-|TRBV7-8
TGTGCCAGCAGCGCCAATCCGGGGGAGCCCCAGCATTTT
CASSANPGEPQHF